The 25 T cell receptor beta chains below were found in one sample sequenced in a study of blood T cell repertoires in COVID-19. The protocol was immunoSEQ multiplex PCR, while the TCRdb copy is restricted to in-frame clones and leaves out a portion. This table has around 400,000 clones, about 90% appearing once. Sequences were obtained from peripheral blood. The receptors here all came from a woman aged 25 to 45 with COVID-19, enrolled during active disease.

The chain recombines TRBV28 with TRBJ2-2; 8 bases fit TRBD2. V trimming: 6 bases; J trimming: 6 bases; junction bases outside the gene matches: 9. The CDR3 is made up of 15 amino acids. Germline V CDR1 and CDR2: MDHEN, SYDVKM. CDR3 in DNA: TGTGCCAGCAGGGTTAAGCGGGAGAGGGCCGGGGAGCTGTTTTTT. Translating gives CASRVKRERAGELFF.

The chain carries TRBV6-6 and TRBJ1-1; D not certain. V lost 8 bases to trimming and J lost 5 bases, with 12 bases between them. This CDR3 is 12 amino acids long. CDR1 and CDR2 from the germline V gene are MNHNY and SVGAGI (reference sequence). The CDR3 here is CASGKGGTEAFF. The CDR3 nucleotides read TGTGCCAGCGGAAAGGGAGGGACTGAAGCTTTCTTT.

With regard to this clone: Other DNA sequences in the sample encode the same CDR3. The gene calls are TRBV2 and TRBJ1-2; the match to TRBD1 covers 7 bases. The CDR3 extends over 14 amino acids. CDR1 SNHLY and CDR2 FYNNEI come from the germline V gene. V was pared by 6 bases and J by 2 bases, with 6 bases of the junction left unmatched. The CDR3 loop reads CASRAGGTNYGYTF. In DNA, the CDR3 is TGTGCCAGCAGAGCAGGGGGGACCAACTATGGCTACACCTTC.

J is TRBJ2-4 and V is TRBV18; 10 nucleotides line up with TRBD1. The J segment lost 7 bases and the V segment lost 8 bases, leaving 8 bases of the junction unmatched. Germline CDR1 is KGHSH and CDR2 is LQKENI. CDR3 length: 14 residues. The CDR3 is CASANRDRGNIQYF. The CDR3 coding sequence is TGTGCCAGCGCAAACCGGGACAGGGGCAACATTCAGTACTTC.

This clone appeared a single time. The chain links TRBV19 to TRBJ2-1; 8 bases are shared with TRBD2. The CDR3 is 17 amino acids. The trim removed 6 bases at V and 6 bases at J, leaving 16 bases unmatched. Germline values: CDR1 LNHDA, CDR2 SQIVND (reference sequence). The CDR3 region is CASSAAGVVGLGNEQFF. The CDR3 DNA follows: TGTGCCAGTAGCGCAGCGGGAGTCGTCGGTTTGGGCAATGAGCAGTTCTTC.

The CDR3 sequence: CASTLSPGQGGFEQYF. Here the CDR3 DNA reads TGTGCCAGCACCTTGTCTCCGGGACAGGGGGGTTTCGAGCAGTACTTC. V is TRBV7-2 and J is TRBJ2-7, with 11 bases that match TRBD1. CDR3 length: 16 amino acids. Germline loops: CDR1 SGHTA, CDR2 FQGNSA. The trim removed 7 bases at V and 6 bases at J, leaving 14 bases unmatched.

This clone was observed once. V gene TRBV24-1 combines with J gene TRBJ2-7; 12 bases map to TRBD1. The junction had 15 bases not matched to a gene; V was cut back by 7 bases and J by 0 bases. Germline CDR1 and CDR2: KGHDR and SFDVKD. CDR3 length: 19 residues. The CDR3: CATSLTGTGGKKISYEQYF. The CDR3 DNA follows: TGTGCCACCAGCCTAACCGGGACAGGGGGCAAGAAGATCTCCTACGAGCAGTACTTC.

The genes are TRBV3-1 (or the pseudogene TRBV3-2) and TRBJ2-3; 9 nucleotides match TRBD2. Trimming at V came to 6 bases and at J to 2 bases, leaving 3 bases not matched to a gene. Germline V gene data show CDR1 as LGHDT and CDR2 as YNNKEL (reference sequence). The CDR3 contains 14 residues. The CDR3 DNA sequence: TGTGCCAGCAGTCTAGCGGGGTTCACAGATACGCAGTATTTT. The encoded protein is CASSLAGFTDTQYF.

On this clone: Since a much larger clone is just one base distant, this may be a read error. V usage is TRBV5-4 and J usage is TRBJ1-2, with D possibly being TRBD1 (6 bases). The CDR3 contains 13 residues. V shed 4 bases and J shed 2 bases, with 9 bases lying between them. The germline gives CDR1 SGHNT, CDR2 YYREEE (reference sequence). In nucleotides, the CDR3 is TGTGCCAGCAGCCAAGACAGGAACTATGGCTACACCTTC. Translated: CASSQDRNYGYTF.

The V call is TRBV15, the J call TRBJ2-4, with TRBD1 matching 9 bases. CDR3 length: 15 residues. After removal of 1 base from V and 7 bases from J, the junction contained 5 bases not matched to a gene. The germline V gene has CDR1 LNHNV and CDR2 YYDKDF (reference sequence). The DNA of the CDR3 is TGTGCCACCAGCAGAGGACAGGGGGTATCGAACATTCAGTACTTC. This encodes CATSRGQGVSNIQYF.

The J gene is TRBJ2-3, the V gene TRBV11-2; D might be TRBD2 (6 bases). The V and J ends lost 7 bases and 2 bases respectively, with 13 bases between them. The germline CDR1 and CDR2 sequences are SGHAT and FQNNGV. The CDR3 consists of 14 residues. This chain's CDR3 is CASTLSGNTDTQYF. CDR3 nucleotides: TGTGCCAGCACCCTTAGCGGCAACACAGATACGCAGTATTTT.

V gene TRBV5-1 combines with J gene TRBJ2-3, with D hard to call. The CDR3 runs to 13 residues. Germline loops: CDR1 SGHRS, CDR2 YFSETQ. V lost 0 bases, J lost 1 base, and 3 bases lay in between. The CDR3 DNA is TGCGCCAGCAGCTTGGTCGGCACAGATACGCAGTATTTT. This encodes CASSLVGTDTQYF.

V gene TRBV4-1 combines with J gene TRBJ1-4; D may be TRBD1 (5 bases). CDR3 size: 18 residues. V was trimmed by 1 base and J by 0 bases, leaving 15 bases between them. The germline V gene has CDR1 MGHRA and CDR2 YSYEKL. The CDR3 coding sequence is TGCGCCAGCAGCCAAGGTTGGGGCGATCCCCCAACTAATGAAAAACTGTTTTTT. Its protein product is CASSQGWGDPPTNEKLFF.

The chain employs TRBV5-8 and TRBJ2-7; 14 bases match TRBD2. Trimming cost V 0 bases and J 0 bases; bases outside gene matches: 11. Germline loops: CDR1 SGHTS, CDR2 YDEGEE. The CDR3 length is 20 residues. Written as DNA, the CDR3 is TGTGCCAGCAGCTTGGCCGTGGGACTAGCGGGAGCCCTAAGCTCCTACGAGCAGTACTTC. This encodes CASSLAVGLAGALSSYEQYF.

CDR3 nucleotide sequence: TGTGCCAGTAACCCCCAGGGGGCCGAAAAACTGTTTTTT. It codes for CASNPQGAEKLFF. The chain combines TRBV19 with TRBJ1-4; 8 positions match TRBD1. The V and J ends lost 7 bases and 8 bases, in that order; junction bases with no gene match: 6. This CDR3 comprises 13 residues. Per germline, CDR1 LNHDA and CDR2 SQIVND (reference sequence).

Remarks on this clone: Other nucleotide sequences from this sample produce the same CDR3. V usage is TRBV19 and J usage is TRBJ2-7; tentatively, D is TRBD2 (6 bases). The CDR3 sequence is 13 residues long. V was cut by 1 base and J by 5 bases, with 9 bases left in between. Germline-derived CDR1 and CDR2 are LNHDA and SQIVND (reference sequence). CDR3 DNA sequence: TGTGCCAGTAGTATAGTGGAGGGCAACGAGCAGTACTTC. Amino acid sequence: CASSIVEGNEQYF.

This clone occurred once. CDR3 protein: CASSRAGGEAFF. CDR3 DNA: TGTGCCAGTAGTAGAGCCGGAGGTGAAGCTTTCTTT. This rearrangement joins TRBV19 to TRBJ1-1, with D hard to call. The CDR3 runs 12 residues. Germline values: CDR1 LNHDA, CDR2 SQIVND (reference sequence). With 4 bases removed from V and 7 bases from J, the gap between germline ends came to 10 bases.

The chain recombines TRBV7-2 with TRBJ1-1; 9 bases match TRBD1. The V and J ends lost 5 bases and 5 bases, in that order; junction bases with no gene match: 12. The germline V gene has CDR1 SGHTA and CDR2 FQGNSA. This CDR3 is built from 16 residues. The CDR3 bases are TGTGCCAGCAGCGTGGGGTGGGGACAGGGTGGTACTGAAGCTTTCTTT. It is translated as CASSVGWGQGGTEAFF.

The chain combines TRBV6-1 with TRBJ2-3, with 12 bases fitting TRBD2. The germline V gene has CDR1 MNHNS and CDR2 SASEGT. With 2 bases clipped from V and 3 bases from J, the junction kept 3 bases outside the gene matches. This CDR3 contains 16 residues. The CDR3 region is CASSESLAGGTDTQYF. CDR3 sequence (DNA): TGTGCCAGCAGTGAATCCCTAGCGGGAGGGACAGATACGCAGTATTTT.

This clone was observed once. The chain combines TRBV27 with TRBJ1-2; 8 bases fit TRBD1. Trimming cost V 6 bases and J 2 bases; bases outside gene matches: 5. This CDR3 spans 14 amino acids. Germline V gene sequence: CDR1 MNHEY, CDR2 SMNVEV (reference sequence). The CDR3 protein is CASSETGVNYGYTF. CDR3 in DNA: TGTGCCAGCAGCGAGACAGGGGTGAACTATGGCTACACCTTC.

The chain uses TRBV28 and TRBJ2-7; D remains ambiguous. CDR3 length: 11 residues. The V end lost 8 bases, the J end lost 2 bases, and 7 bases lay between the germline ends. Germline CDR1 and CDR2: MDHEN and SYDVKM. The CDR3 loop is CASHSTYEQYF. CDR3 nucleotide sequence: TGTGCCAGCCACAGCACCTACGAGCAGTACTTC.

CDR3 bases: TGTGCCAGCAGTTACTTCGCAGGGGGCTCCTATAATTCACCCCTCCACTTT. Translation gives CASSYFAGGSYNSPLHF. The chain has TRBV6-2 or TRBV6-3 and TRBJ1-6; TRBD1 matches 7 bases. Germline lookup yields CDR1 MNHEY and CDR2 SVGEGT. This CDR3 has 17 amino acids. The junction had 3 bases not matched to a gene; V was cut back by 1 base and J by 0 bases.

This clone has just one count. The chain uses TRBV25-1 and TRBJ2-5; 8 nucleotides line up with TRBD2. The CDR3 spans 16 residues. Trimming removed 0 bases from V and 3 bases from J; junction bases left unmatched: 6. In germline, CDR1 is MGHDK, CDR2 SYGVNS. The CDR3 here is CASSEYVLADKETQYF. The CDR3, as DNA: TGTGCCAGCAGTGAATATGTACTAGCGGATAAAGAGACCCAGTACTTC. Full variable domain (rest looked up from reference TRBV25-1 and TRBJ2-5): EADIYQTPRYLVIGTGKKITLECSQTMGHDKMYWYQQDPGMELHLIHYSYGVNSTEKGDLSSESTVSRIRTEHFPLTLESARPSHTSQYLCASSEYVLADKETQYFGPGTRLLVL.

The DNA for the CDR3 is TGTGCCAGCGTCGTTCGGGACAGGAGGGACTCTGGGGCCAACGTCCTGACTTTC. This gives the protein CASVVRDRRDSGANVLTF. J is TRBJ2-6 and V is TRBV7-9; 8 bases line up with TRBD1. CDR3 size: 18 residues. The ends lost 8 bases at V and 0 bases at J; junction bases unmatched: 12. Germline assignment: CDR1 SEHNR and CDR2 FQNEAQ (reference sequence).

This chain connects TRBV27 to TRBJ2-1, with 9 bases aligning to TRBD2. The V and J ends lost 7 bases and 0 bases, in that order; junction bases with no gene match: 4. CDR1 and CDR2 from the germline V gene are MNHEY and SMNVEV (reference sequence). This CDR3 comprises 15 residues. The CDR3 region is CASKFSGSSYNEQFF. Written as DNA, the CDR3 is TGTGCCAGCAAGTTTAGCGGGAGCTCCTACAATGAGCAGTTCTTC.